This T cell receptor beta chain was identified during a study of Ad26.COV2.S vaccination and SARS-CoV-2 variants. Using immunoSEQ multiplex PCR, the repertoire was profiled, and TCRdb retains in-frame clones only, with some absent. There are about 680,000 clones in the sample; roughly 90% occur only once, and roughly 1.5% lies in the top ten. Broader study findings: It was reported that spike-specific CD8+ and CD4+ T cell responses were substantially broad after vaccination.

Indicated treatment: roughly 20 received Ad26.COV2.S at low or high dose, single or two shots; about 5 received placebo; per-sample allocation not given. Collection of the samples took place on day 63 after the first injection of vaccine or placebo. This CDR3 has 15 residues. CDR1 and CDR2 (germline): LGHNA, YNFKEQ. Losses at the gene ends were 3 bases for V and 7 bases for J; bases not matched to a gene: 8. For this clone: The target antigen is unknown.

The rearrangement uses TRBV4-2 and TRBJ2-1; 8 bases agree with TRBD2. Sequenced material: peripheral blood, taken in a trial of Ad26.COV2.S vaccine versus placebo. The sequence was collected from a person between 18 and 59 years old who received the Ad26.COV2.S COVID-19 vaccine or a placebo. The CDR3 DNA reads TGTGCCAGCAGCCAGGAAGCGGGAGTTTGGAATGAGCAGTTCTTC. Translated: CASSQEAGVWNEQFF.